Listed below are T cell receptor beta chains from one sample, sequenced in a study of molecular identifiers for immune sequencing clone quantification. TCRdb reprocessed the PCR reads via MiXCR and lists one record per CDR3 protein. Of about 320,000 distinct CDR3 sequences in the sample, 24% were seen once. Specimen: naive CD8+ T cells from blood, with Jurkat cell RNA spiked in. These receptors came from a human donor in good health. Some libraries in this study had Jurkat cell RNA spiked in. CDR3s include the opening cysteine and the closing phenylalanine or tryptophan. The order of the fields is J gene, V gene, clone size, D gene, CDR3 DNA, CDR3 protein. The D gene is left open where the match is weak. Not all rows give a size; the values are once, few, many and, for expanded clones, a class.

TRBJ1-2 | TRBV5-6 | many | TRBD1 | TGTGCCAGCAGCCCCTTGACAGGGCCGAACTATGGCTACACCTTC | CASSPLTGPNYGYTF
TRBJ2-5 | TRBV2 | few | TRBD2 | TGTGCCAACACCCTACCGGGACTAGCGGGAGAGACCCAGTACTTC | CANTLPGLAGETQYF
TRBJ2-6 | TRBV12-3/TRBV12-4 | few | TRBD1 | TGTGCCAGCAGATCCAGGGGGAGTGGGGCCAACGTCCTGACTTTC | CASRSRGSGANVLTF
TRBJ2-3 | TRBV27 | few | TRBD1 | TGTGCCAGCAGCCCCTCCACCCGGGACAGGGATCCAGATACGCAGTATTTT | CASSPSTRDRDPDTQYF
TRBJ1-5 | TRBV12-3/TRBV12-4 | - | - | TGTGCCAGCAGTTTGGACGTCAATCAGCCCCAGCATTTT | CASSLDVNQPQHF
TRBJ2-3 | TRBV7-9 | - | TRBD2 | TGTGCCAGCAGCTCTACCGGGACTAGCGGGACCGAAATCACAGATACGCAGTATTTT | CASSSTGTSGTEITDTQYF
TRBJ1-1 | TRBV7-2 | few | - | TGTGCCAGCAGCGAGACTTTGGGGGCGCAGGGTGGGACTGAAGCTTTCTTT | CASSETLGAQGGTEAFF
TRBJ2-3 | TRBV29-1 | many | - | TGCAGCGTTGAAGATCGGAGGGGGATTTACATGGGGACAGATACGCAGTATTTT | CSVEDRRGIYMGTDTQYF
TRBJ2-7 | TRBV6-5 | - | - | TGTGCCAGCAGTTTCACCGGGTACTACGAGCGGTACTTC | CASSFTGYYERYF
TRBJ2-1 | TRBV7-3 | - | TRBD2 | TGTGCCAGCAGCTTAACATTAGAGGGAGGGGACAATGAGCAGTTCTTC | CASSLTLEGGDNEQFF
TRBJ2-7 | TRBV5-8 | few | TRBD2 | TGTGCCAGCAGCCGGGGGGGGGGCCTGAACTCCTACGAGCAGTACTTC | CASSRGGGLNSYEQYF
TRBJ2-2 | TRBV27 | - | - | TGTGCCAGCAGTGAGCGGACAGCGAACACCGGGGAGCTGTTTTTT | CASSERTANTGELFF
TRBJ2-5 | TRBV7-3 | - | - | TGTGCCAGCAGCCCCAATCCCCTTACAGTGGGCCGAGAGACCCAGTACTTC | CASSPNPLTVGRETQYF
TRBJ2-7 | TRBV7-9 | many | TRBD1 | TGTGCCAGCAGTTCGTCTGGGACAGCCTACGAGCAGTACTTC | CASSSSGTAYEQYF
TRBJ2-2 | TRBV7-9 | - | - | TGTGCCAGCAGCTTTAGTCTGGCGGAGAACACCGGGGAGCTGCTTTTT | CASSFSLAENTGELLF
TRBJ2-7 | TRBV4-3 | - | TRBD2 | TGCGCCGGCAGTTACGGGACTAGCGACTACGAGCAGTACTTC | CAGSYGTSDYEQYF
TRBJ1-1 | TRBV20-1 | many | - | TGCAGTGCTAGAGCAGGGAGAATGAACACTGAAGCTTTCTTT | CSARAGRMNTEAFF
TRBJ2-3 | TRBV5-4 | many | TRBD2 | TGTGCCAGCAGCTTGTTAGGGACTAGCGGCACAGATACGCAGTATTTT | CASSLLGTSGTDTQYF
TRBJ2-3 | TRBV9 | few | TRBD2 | TGTGCCAGCAGCGAAGCCCCCCCTTTAGCGGGGGACACAGATACGCAGTATTTT | CASSEAPPLAGDTDTQYF
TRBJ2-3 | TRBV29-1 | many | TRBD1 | TGCAGCGTTGCCGGGACAGGGTCCACAGATACGCAGTATTTT | CSVAGTGSTDTQYF
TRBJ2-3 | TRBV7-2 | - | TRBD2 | TGTGCCAGCAGCTTAGCCAGCGGGAAGAACCCAATAAACACAGATACGCAGTATTTT | CASSLASGKNPINTDTQYF
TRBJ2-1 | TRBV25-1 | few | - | TGTGCCAGCAGTGTCGGAATCGGACGGCCGATTTCCTACAATGAGCAGTTCTTC | CASSVGIGRPISYNEQFF
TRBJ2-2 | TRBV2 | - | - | TGTGCCAGCAGAGGCGACAGGGACCGGGGGACCGGGGAGCTGTTTTTT | CASRGDRDRGTGELFF
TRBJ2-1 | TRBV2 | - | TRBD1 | TGTGCCAGCAGTGGGGACAGCTACAATGAGCAGTTCTTC | CASSGDSYNEQFF
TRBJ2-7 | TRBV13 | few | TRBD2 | TGTGCCAGCAGCTTAGTATCAGCGGGAGGCCCCTACGAGCAGTACTTC | CASSLVSAGGPYEQYF
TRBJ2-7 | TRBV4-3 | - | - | TGCGCCAGCAGCCAAGAGATGTGCAGCTCCTACGAGCAGTACTTC | CASSQEMCSSYEQYF